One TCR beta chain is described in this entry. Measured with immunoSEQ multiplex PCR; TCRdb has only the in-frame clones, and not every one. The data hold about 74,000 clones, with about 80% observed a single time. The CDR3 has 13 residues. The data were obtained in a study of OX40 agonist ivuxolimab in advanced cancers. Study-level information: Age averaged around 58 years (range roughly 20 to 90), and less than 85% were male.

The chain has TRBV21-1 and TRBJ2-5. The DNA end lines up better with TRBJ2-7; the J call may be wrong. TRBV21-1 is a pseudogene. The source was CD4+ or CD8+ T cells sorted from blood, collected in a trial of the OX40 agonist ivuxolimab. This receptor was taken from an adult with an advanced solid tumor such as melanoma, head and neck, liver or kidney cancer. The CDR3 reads CASSNPVGDEQYF. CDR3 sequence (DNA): TGTGCCAGCAGCAATCCCGTGGGGGACGAGCAGTACTTC.